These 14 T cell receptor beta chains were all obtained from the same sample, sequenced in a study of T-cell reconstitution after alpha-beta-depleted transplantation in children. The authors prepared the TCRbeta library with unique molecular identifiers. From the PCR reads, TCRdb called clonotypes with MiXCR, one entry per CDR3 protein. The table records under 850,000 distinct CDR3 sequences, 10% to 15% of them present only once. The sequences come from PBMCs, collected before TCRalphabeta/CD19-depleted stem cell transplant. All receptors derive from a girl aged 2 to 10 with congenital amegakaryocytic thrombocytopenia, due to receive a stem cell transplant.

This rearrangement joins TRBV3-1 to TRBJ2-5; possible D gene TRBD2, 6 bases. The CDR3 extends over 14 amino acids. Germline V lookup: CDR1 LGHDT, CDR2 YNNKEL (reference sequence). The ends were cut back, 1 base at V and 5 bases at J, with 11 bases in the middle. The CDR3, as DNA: TGTGCCAGCAGCCAAGTCGGGGGAGACGAGACCCAGTACTTC. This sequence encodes CASSQVGGDETQYF.

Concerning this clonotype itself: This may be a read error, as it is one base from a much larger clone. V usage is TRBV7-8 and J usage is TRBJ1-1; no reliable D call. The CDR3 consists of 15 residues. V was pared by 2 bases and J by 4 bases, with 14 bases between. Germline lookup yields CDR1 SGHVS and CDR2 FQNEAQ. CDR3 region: CASSLRIVGSTEAFF. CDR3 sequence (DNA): TGTGCCAGCAGCTTAAGGATCGTGGGGAGCACTGAAGCTTTCTTT.

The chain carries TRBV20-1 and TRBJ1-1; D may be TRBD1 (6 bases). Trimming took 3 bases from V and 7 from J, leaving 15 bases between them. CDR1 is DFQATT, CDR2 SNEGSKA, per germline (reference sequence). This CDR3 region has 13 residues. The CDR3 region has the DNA TGCAGTGCTAGGGTCCAGGGGCACGGTGAAGCTTTCTTT. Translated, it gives CSARVQGHGEAFF.

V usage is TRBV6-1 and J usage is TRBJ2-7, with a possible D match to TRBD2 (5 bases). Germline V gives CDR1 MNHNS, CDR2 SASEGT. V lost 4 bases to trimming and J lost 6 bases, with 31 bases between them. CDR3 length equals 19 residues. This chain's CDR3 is CASSGGDSNQRRILGEQYF. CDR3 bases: TGTGCCAGCAGTGGCGGCGATTCAAACCAGCGGCGGATCTTGGGCGAGCAGTACTTC.

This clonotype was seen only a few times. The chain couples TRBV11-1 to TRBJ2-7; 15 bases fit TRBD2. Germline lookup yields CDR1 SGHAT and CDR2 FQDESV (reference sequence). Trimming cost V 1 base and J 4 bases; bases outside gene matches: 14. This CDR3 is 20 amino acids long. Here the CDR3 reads CASSLGGLAGGPGYWYEQYF. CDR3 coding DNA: TGTGCCAGCAGCTTAGGAGGACTAGCGGGAGGGCCAGGGTATTGGTACGAGCAGTACTTC.

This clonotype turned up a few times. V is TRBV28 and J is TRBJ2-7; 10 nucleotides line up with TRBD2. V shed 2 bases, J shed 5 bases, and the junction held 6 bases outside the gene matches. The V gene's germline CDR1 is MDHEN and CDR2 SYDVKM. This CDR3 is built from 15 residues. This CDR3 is CASSLPSGRANEQYF. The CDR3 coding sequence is TGTGCCAGCAGTTTACCCAGCGGGAGGGCCAACGAGCAGTACTTC.

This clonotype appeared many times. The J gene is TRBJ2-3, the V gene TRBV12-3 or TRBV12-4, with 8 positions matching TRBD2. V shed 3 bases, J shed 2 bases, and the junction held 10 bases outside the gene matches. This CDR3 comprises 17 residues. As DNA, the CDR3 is TGTGCCAGCAGTTTTCTAGTAAGCGGGAGCCCCACAGATACGCAGTATTTT. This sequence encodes CASSFLVSGSPTDTQYF.

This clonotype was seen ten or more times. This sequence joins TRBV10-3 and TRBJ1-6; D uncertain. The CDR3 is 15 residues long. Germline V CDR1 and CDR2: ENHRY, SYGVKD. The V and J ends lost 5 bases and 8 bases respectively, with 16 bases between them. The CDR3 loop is CAISQKGVGDSPLHF. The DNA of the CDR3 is TGTGCCATCAGTCAGAAGGGAGTGGGAGATTCACCCCTCCACTTT.

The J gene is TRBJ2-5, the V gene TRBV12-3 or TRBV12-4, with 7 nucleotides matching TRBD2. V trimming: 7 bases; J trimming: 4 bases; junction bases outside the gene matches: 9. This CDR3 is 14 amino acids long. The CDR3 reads CASKRGGDRETQYF. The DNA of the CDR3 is TGTGCCAGCAAACGTGGGGGGGACCGAGAGACCCAGTACTTC.

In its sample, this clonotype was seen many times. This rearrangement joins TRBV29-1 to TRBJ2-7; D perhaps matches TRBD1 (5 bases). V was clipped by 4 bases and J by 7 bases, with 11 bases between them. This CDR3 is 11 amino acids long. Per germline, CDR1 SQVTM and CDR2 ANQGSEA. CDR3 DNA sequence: TGCAGCGTTGCTTCAGGGCGAGAGCAGTACTTC. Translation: CSVASGREQYF.

CDR3: CASRDDRFATNEKLFF. Here the CDR3 DNA reads TGTGCCAGCAGAGATGACAGGTTTGCAACTAATGAAAAACTGTTTTTT. This chain links TRBV2 with TRBJ1-4, with a possible D match to TRBD1 (6 bases). V lost 6 bases, J lost 0 bases, and 14 bases lay in between. The germline V gene encodes CDR1 SNHLY and CDR2 FYNNEI. This CDR3 spans 16 amino acids.

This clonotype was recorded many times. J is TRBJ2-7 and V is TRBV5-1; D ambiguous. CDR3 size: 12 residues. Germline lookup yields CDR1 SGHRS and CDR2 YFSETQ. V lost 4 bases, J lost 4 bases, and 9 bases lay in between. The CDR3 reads CASSPDGYEQYF. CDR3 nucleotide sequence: TGCGCCAGCAGCCCTGACGGTTACGAGCAGTACTTC.

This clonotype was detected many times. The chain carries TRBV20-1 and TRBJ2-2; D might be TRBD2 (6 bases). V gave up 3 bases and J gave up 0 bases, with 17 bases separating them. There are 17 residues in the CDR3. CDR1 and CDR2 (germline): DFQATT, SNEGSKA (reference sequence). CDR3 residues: CSASLGAGFANTGELFF. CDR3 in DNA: TGCAGTGCTAGTCTGGGAGCGGGCTTCGCGAACACCGGGGAGCTGTTTTTT.

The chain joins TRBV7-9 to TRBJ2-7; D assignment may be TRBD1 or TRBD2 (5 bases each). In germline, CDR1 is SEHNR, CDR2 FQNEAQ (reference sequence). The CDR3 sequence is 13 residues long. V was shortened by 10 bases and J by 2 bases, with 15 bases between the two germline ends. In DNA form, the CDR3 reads TGTGCCATGGGCCCCGGGACGGCCTACGAGCAGTACTTC. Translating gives CAMGPGTAYEQYF.